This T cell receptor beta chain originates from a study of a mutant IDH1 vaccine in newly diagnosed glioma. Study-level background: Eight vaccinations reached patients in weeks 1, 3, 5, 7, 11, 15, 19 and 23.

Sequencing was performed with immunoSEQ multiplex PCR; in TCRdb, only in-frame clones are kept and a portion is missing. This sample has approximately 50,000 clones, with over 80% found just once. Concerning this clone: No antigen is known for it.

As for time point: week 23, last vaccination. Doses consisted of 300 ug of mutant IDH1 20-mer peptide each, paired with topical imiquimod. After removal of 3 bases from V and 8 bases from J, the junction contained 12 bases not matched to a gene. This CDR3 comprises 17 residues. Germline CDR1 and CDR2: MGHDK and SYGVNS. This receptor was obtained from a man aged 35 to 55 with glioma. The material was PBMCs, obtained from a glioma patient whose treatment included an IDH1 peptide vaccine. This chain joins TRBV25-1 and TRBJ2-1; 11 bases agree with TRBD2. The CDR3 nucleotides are TGTGCCAGCAGTGATCCCCTCCTAGCGGGAGGAAGAGATGAGCAGTTCTTC. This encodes CASSDPLLAGGRDEQFF.